Following are 17 T cell receptor beta chains from one sample sequenced in a study of monozygotic twins with inflammatory bowel disease. TCRdb derives one entry per CDR3 protein from the 5' RACE reads, leaving out DNA. The sample includes a few hundred thousand distinct CDR3 sequences. Sequencing was carried out using blood. The receptor source for this set is a human donor with ulcerative colitis or Crohn's disease, or a healthy co-twin of an affected twin (not recorded which).

This sequence joins TRBV18 and TRBJ2-7. Germline V gives CDR1 KGHSH, CDR2 LQKENI. This CDR3 spans 13 amino acids. CDR3 in amino acids: CASSPPRDYEQYF.

The chain joins TRBV5-1 to TRBJ2-7; TCRdb proposes TRBD1, but this gene call is untestable without DNA. Per the germline V gene, CDR1 is SGHRS and CDR2 is YFSETQ. This CDR3 has 15 residues. CDR3 residues: CASSLGEGVSYEQYF.

The chain has TRBV5-1 and TRBJ2-7; TCRdb's D gene call, TRBD2, goes unchecked for lack of DNA. Germline V gene data show CDR1 as SGHRS and CDR2 as YFSETQ. This CDR3 has 14 amino acids. CDR3 sequence reads: CASSLEVQSYEQYF.

The genes are TRBV19 and TRBJ1-1; checking the TCRdb D call of TRBD1 is not possible without DNA. Per the germline V gene, CDR1 is LNHDA and CDR2 is SQIVND (reference sequence). The CDR3 length is 14 residues. The CDR3 is CASSQGGAGTEAFF.

V usage is TRBV10-3 and J usage is TRBJ1-5; TCRdb lists TRBD1, though no DNA is available to test this call. Germline V lookup: CDR1 ENHRY, CDR2 SYGVKD. CDR3 size: 15 residues. CDR3 loop: CAISREGQGDQPQHF.

The V call is TRBV5-1, the J call TRBJ1-1; no DNA is available, so the TRBD1 call from TCRdb remains unchecked. Per the germline V gene, CDR1 is SGHRS and CDR2 is YFSETQ. The CDR3 runs to 15 residues. The CDR3 here is CASRPRDRGNTEAFF.

V is TRBV20-1 and J is TRBJ1-5; absent DNA, TCRdb's TRBD1 call cannot be checked. Germline V gives CDR1 DFQATT, CDR2 SNEGSKA (reference sequence). The CDR3 runs to 14 residues. The CDR3: CSARRQGANQPQHF.

CDR3 region: CASRASSGGYEQYF. V and J are TRBV2 and TRBJ2-7; absent DNA, TCRdb's TRBD2 call cannot be checked. The germline V gene encodes CDR1 SNHLY and CDR2 FYNNEI. CDR3 size: 14 residues.

V usage is TRBV20-1 and J usage is TRBJ1-1. CDR3 length equals 16 residues. CDR1 is DFQATT and CDR2 is SNEGSKA in the germline V gene (reference sequence). CDR3 sequence: CSARNHFTESLNEAFF.

The rearrangement links TRBV12-3 or TRBV12-4 to TRBJ1-2; TCRdb returns TRBD1, unconfirmable since there is no DNA. The CDR3 consists of 12 residues. Here the CDR3 reads CASKEGARGYTF.

The rearrangement joins TRBV7-6 to TRBJ2-5; the TCRdb D gene call, TRBD1, has no DNA to confirm it. The CDR3 length is 14 residues. The germline V gene encodes CDR1 SGHVS and CDR2 FNYEAQ. The CDR3 loop reads CASSFFDTPGTQYF.

V usage is TRBV6-5 and J usage is TRBJ2-1; TCRdb indicates TRBD1, and absent DNA this call remains unverified. The CDR3 runs to 16 residues. The germline V gene encodes CDR1 MNHEY and CDR2 SVGAGI. The CDR3 here is CASSYAGGISYNEQFF.

The chain joins TRBV11-2 to TRBJ1-2; the D call of TRBD1 rests on TCRdb alone, since no DNA is present to check it. Germline V CDR1 and CDR2: SGHAT, FQNNGV. The CDR3 loop spans 15 amino acids. CDR3 region: CASSSEGQGGRGYTF.

The gene calls are TRBV5-5 and TRBJ1-1; as DNA is missing, the TRBD1 call by TCRdb cannot be tested. CDR3 length: 14 residues. CDR1 is SGHKS, CDR2 YYEKEE, per germline (reference sequence). The chain's CDR3 is CASRVGGMNTEAFF.

The V call is TRBV4-3, the J call TRBJ1-1; lacking DNA, the TRBD1 call made by TCRdb goes unchecked. The CDR3 has 16 amino acids. CDR1 and CDR2 (germline): LGHNA, YSLEER. The CDR3 protein is CASSQEAQGLTTEAFF.

The chain couples TRBV5-1 to TRBJ2-7; TCRdb calls TRBD1, which cannot be checked without DNA. CDR1 is SGHRS and CDR2 is YFSETQ in the germline V gene. The CDR3 loop spans 15 amino acids. CDR3 sequence: CASSLERTGAYEQYF.

The chain has TRBV7-2 and TRBJ2-7; TCRdb's D call of TRBD1 is untestable without DNA. The CDR3 is 14 residues long. Germline-derived CDR1 and CDR2 are SGHTA and FQGNSA. The CDR3 here is CASSRRDRVYEQYF.